The sequence of this T cell receptor beta chain was determined in a study of OX40 agonist ivuxolimab in advanced cancers. Study-level background: Ivuxolimab is a fully human IgG2 antibody that activates OX40 (CD134). Those treated in dose escalation had hepatocellular carcinoma, melanoma, renal cell cancer or head and neck cancer.

With respect to this clone: The antigen is unknown.

General study results and limits: Low normalized T-cell clonal expansion was additionally recorded for some nonresponders.

A history of autoimmune disease or systemic immunosuppression excluded patients. Between the trimmed V and J ends, which lost 6 bases and 7 bases, there was a span of 13 bases. Germline V lookup: CDR1 KGHSH, CDR2 LQKENI. This CDR3 is built from 14 residues. The repertoire was sequenced with immunoSEQ multiplex PCR; TCRdb's copy has only in-frame clones and lacks some. The sample contains about 100,000 clones, approximately 87% of which appear only once. The chain employs TRBV18 and TRBJ1-6, with D tentatively TRBD1 (5 bases). The sequence was obtained from an adult with an advanced solid tumor such as melanoma, head and neck, liver or kidney cancer. The sample was CD4+ or CD8+ T cells sorted from blood, taken in a trial of the OX40 agonist ivuxolimab. CDR3 nucleotide sequence: TGTGCCAGCTCCCTCCGGGACCGCAATTCACCCCTCCACTTT. This codes for CASSLRDRNSPLHF.